The subject of this entry is one T cell receptor beta chain. V lost 3 bases to trimming and J lost 0 bases, with 13 bases between them. Looked up from germline, CDR1 is KGHSH and CDR2 is LQKENI. The CDR3 has 16 residues. The data stem from a study of blood T cell repertoires in COVID-19. Study-wide context: Some COVID-19 samples were acute and others convalescent; all came from the United States, Italy and Spain. Sources were T cells, B-cell-depleted T cells, or PBMCs; the material itself was cDNA or gDNA.

Under the authors' procedure: Estimation of nucleated cell counts was performed using reference gene primer amplification. Produced via immunoSEQ multiplex PCR; TCRdb's table is partial and in-frame only. That table gives V, J and clone size, and the DNA gave D and trimming. Of more than 250,000 clones detected, around 88% appear once; the ten largest clones hold about 1.6%. This sequence was found in a woman aged 50 to 60 with acute or convalescent COVID-19. The rearrangement uses TRBV18 and TRBJ2-3; D remains ambiguous. Material: peripheral blood. The CDR3 reads CASSPFAMTSTDTQYF. DNA for the CDR3: TGTGCCAGCTCACCCTTCGCGATGACTAGCACAGATACGCAGTATTTT.